This T cell receptor beta chain was sequenced for a study of yellow fever vaccine responses in identical twins. MiXCR was run by TCRdb on the RT-PCR reads, yielding one entry per CDR3 protein. The table records some 1,100 distinct CDR3 sequences, less than 85% of them present only once. The CDR3 extends over 12 amino acids. The germline CDR1 and CDR2 sequences are MGHDK and SYGVNS. Trimming shortened V by 1 base and J by 12 bases, and 12 bases separated the two germline ends. Only a few counts were recorded for this clonotype. The antigen is not known. Broader study findings: In identical twins, vaccine T cell responses appeared partly shared and partly individual.

The TCR originated in a female donor who received the yellow fever vaccine. The material sequenced was T cells from blood (PBMCs), unsorted or a sorted subset (not recorded which), taken before or after yellow fever vaccination (not recorded which). The chain couples TRBV25-1 to TRBJ1-1; D not certain. The CDR3 sequence is CASSELEELPFF. The DNA of the CDR3 is TGTGCCAGCAGTGAATTGGAGGAGCTGCCTTTCTTT.